The next 19 T cell receptor beta chains were all read from a single sample in a study of CD8+ T cells in alopecia areata. The sequencing template was cDNA reverse transcribed from extracted RNA. Measured with immunoSEQ multiplex PCR; TCRdb has only the in-frame clones, and not every one. The repertoire includes 150,000 to 200,000 clones, roughly 60% of them detected once, and approximately 1.4% sits in the top ten. Treatment noted: oral pan-JAK inhibitor, 5-10 mg twice daily. Material: CD4+ T cells sorted from blood, obtained around week 50, from a patient treated with tofacitinib. The receptors here all came from a human donor with alopecia areata.

The table lists this clone with a few counts. CDR3: CSVVEGDRVGYTF. The DNA of the CDR3 is TGCAGCGTCGTAGAGGGGGACAGGGTCGGCTACACCTTC. The V call is TRBV29-1, the J call TRBJ1-2; 9 bases align to TRBD1. Germline values: CDR1 SQVTM, CDR2 ANQGSEA. V dropped 6 bases and J dropped 8; count of bases not matched to a gene: 10. There are 13 residues in the CDR3.

The J gene is TRBJ1-2, the V gene TRBV4-3; D perhaps matches TRBD1 (6 bases). V lost 0 bases to trimming and J lost 1 base, with 9 bases between them. The CDR3 contains 15 residues. CDR1 and CDR2 (germline): LGHNA, YSLEER. CDR3 sequence: CASSQDRDNNYGYTF. The DNA for the CDR3 is TGCGCCAGCAGCCAAGATAGGGACAATAACTATGGCTACACCTTC.

J is TRBJ2-5 and V is TRBV25-1; D is ambiguous. In germline, CDR1 is MGHDK, CDR2 SYGVNS. Trimming stripped 5 bases from V and 3 bases from J, with 4 bases between. This CDR3 has 11 residues. CDR3 residues: CASSREETQYF. The CDR3 DNA reads TGTGCCAGCAGTCGGGAAGAGACCCAGTACTTC.

The chain joins TRBV9 to TRBJ1-2; possibly TRBD1 for D (6 bases). V was clipped by 2 bases and J by 4 bases, with 15 bases between them. This CDR3 has 15 residues. Looked up from germline, CDR1 is SGDLS and CDR2 is YYNGEE. DNA for the CDR3: TGTGCCAGCAGCGTCACAGGGACTTTGGGCTATGGCTACACCTTC. Translation: CASSVTGTLGYGYTF.

The CDR3 is CASSAVAGGANWMNTEAFF. The CDR3 nucleotides read TGTGCCAGCAGCGCGGTGGCAGGGGGCGCGAACTGGATGAACACTGAAGCTTTCTTT. This chain uses TRBV5-6 with TRBJ1-1; 8 nucleotides line up with TRBD1. V shed 4 bases and J 0 bases; nucleotides not matched to a gene: 17. Per germline, CDR1 SGHDT and CDR2 YYEEEE. This CDR3 is built from 19 residues. The variable domain in full, with the rest retrieved from reference TRBV5-6 and TRBJ1-1, is DAGVTQSPTHLIKTRGQQVTLRCSPKSGHDTVSWYQQALGQGPQFIFQYYEEEERQRGNFPDRFSGHQFPNYSSELNVNALLLGDSALYLCASSAVAGGANWMNTEAFFGQGTRLTVV.

The V call is TRBV29-1, the J call TRBJ1-2; tentative D call: TRBD1 (5 bases). Deletions cut 5 bases from V and 4 bases from J, with 17 bases between. Germline V gene sequence: CDR1 SQVTM, CDR2 ANQGSEA. This CDR3 spans 14 amino acids. CDR3 residues: CSVLAGRGVYGYTF. In DNA form, the CDR3 reads TGCAGCGTTCTGGCAGGACGGGGGGTCTATGGCTACACCTTC.

This chain's CDR3 is CASSQGQGNQPQHF. DNA for the CDR3: TGTGCCAGCAGCCAGGGACAGGGCAATCAGCCCCAGCATTTT. The chain has TRBV14 and TRBJ1-5; 8 bases map to TRBD1. Trimming took 3 bases from V and 2 from J; bases not matched to a gene: 0. Germline loops: CDR1 SGHDN, CDR2 FVKESK. The CDR3 runs to 14 residues.

The chain combines TRBV29-1 with TRBJ2-1; D is possibly TRBD1 (6 bases). Germline V lookup: CDR1 SQVTM, CDR2 ANQGSEA. The germline V and J ends were trimmed by 6 bases and 5 bases, with 14 bases remaining between them. The CDR3 consists of 13 residues. The CDR3 here is CSVDNRQDNEQFF. The CDR3, as DNA: TGCAGCGTCGACAACCGACAGGACAATGAGCAGTTCTTC.

The chain has TRBV30 and TRBJ1-1; perhaps TRBD1 as D (5 bases). Trimming stripped 8 bases from V and 4 bases from J, with 14 bases between. Germline values: CDR1 GTSNPN, CDR2 SVGIG (reference sequence). This CDR3 is 12 amino acids long. The CDR3 here is CAGQETATEAFF. DNA for the CDR3: TGTGCCGGCCAGGAGACAGCCACTGAAGCTTTCTTT.

The V call is TRBV4-3, the J call TRBJ2-6; 11 positions match TRBD1. The trim removed 1 base at V and 2 bases at J, leaving 10 bases unmatched. The germline gives CDR1 LGHNA, CDR2 YSLEER. The CDR3 is made up of 20 amino acids. CDR3 region: CASSQGTGTGGLPGANVLTF. In DNA form, the CDR3 reads TGCGCCAGCAGCCAAGGAACCGGGACAGGGGGTCTCCCTGGGGCCAACGTCCTGACTTTC.

By share, this clone counts as medium-sized. This sequence joins TRBV15 and TRBJ2-2; the match to TRBD2 covers 8 bases. Germline assignment: CDR1 LNHNV and CDR2 YYDKDF (reference sequence). J gave up 6 bases and V 1 base, and 4 bases lay outside the gene matches. The CDR3 spans 15 residues. The CDR3 sequence is CATSRGGGQSGELFF. The CDR3 region has the DNA TGTGCCACCAGCAGAGGCGGGGGGCAGTCCGGGGAGCTGTTTTTT.

V usage is TRBV9 and J usage is TRBJ2-1; 13 bases map to TRBD2. This CDR3 has 16 amino acids. Germline V CDR1 and CDR2: SGDLS, YYNGEE. V lost 0 bases to trimming and J lost 6 bases; unmatched junction nucleotides: 3. The CDR3 bases are TGTGCCAGCAGCGTAGGGGGGACTAGCGGGACCAATGAGCAGTTCTTC. This encodes CASSVGGTSGTNEQFF.

The chain is built from TRBV5-6 and TRBJ2-3; the D gene could be TRBD1 or TRBD2 (5 bases each). The germline V gene encodes CDR1 SGHDT and CDR2 YYEEEE. The CDR3 loop spans 16 amino acids. The germline V and J ends were trimmed by 1 base and 5 bases, with 17 bases remaining between them. Here the CDR3 DNA reads TGTGCCAGCAGCTTGTCCGCCCGGGGCGCGGGAGATACGCAGTATTTT. Residues: CASSLSARGAGDTQYF.

This chain links TRBV7-2 with TRBJ2-3; 9 bases are a match to TRBD2. V dropped 3 bases and J dropped 5; count of bases not matched to a gene: 6. CDR1 SGHTA and CDR2 FQGNSA come from the germline V gene. This CDR3 is built from 15 residues. The CDR3 protein is CASSLRGGRVDTQYF. CDR3 in DNA: TGTGCCAGCAGCTTGCGGGGGGGCCGGGTAGATACGCAGTATTTT.

V gene TRBV19 combines with J gene TRBJ2-7; D perhaps matches TRBD2 (5 bases). Trimming removed 2 bases from V and 3 bases from J, with 11 bases in between. Germline V gives CDR1 LNHDA, CDR2 SQIVND (reference sequence). CDR3 size: 14 residues. The CDR3 spells CASSITGLLYEQYF. In DNA, the CDR3 is TGTGCCAGTAGTATAACCGGACTCCTCTACGAGCAGTACTTC.

The chain uses TRBV5-1 and TRBJ2-1; D gene unclear. The CDR3 spans 14 residues. Per the germline V gene, CDR1 is SGHRS and CDR2 is YFSETQ. V was pared by 1 base and J by 9 bases, with 14 bases between. This CDR3 is CASSLHRFGSEQFF. The CDR3 nucleotides are TGCGCCAGCAGCTTGCACCGTTTTGGCAGTGAGCAGTTCTTC.

The J gene is TRBJ2-3, the V gene TRBV5-4, with D unclear. V lost 4 bases to trimming and J lost 6 bases, with 9 bases between them. This CDR3 spans 12 amino acids. The germline gives CDR1 SGHNT, CDR2 YYREEE (reference sequence). The CDR3 here is CASSLGSDTQYF. The CDR3 bases are TGTGCCAGCAGCCTGGGCTCCGATACGCAGTATTTT.

In this sample, this clone turned up once. V gene TRBV7-6 combines with J gene TRBJ2-1; tentatively, D is TRBD2 (6 bases). The germline V and J ends were trimmed by 0 bases and 7 bases, with 10 bases remaining between them. Germline CDR1 and CDR2: SGHVS and FNYEAQ. This CDR3 has 14 residues. CDR3 coding DNA: TGTGCCAGCAGCTTAGCGGGGGAGGCGAATGAGCAGTTCTTC. It is translated as CASSLAGEANEQFF.

The rearrangement joins TRBV7-6 to TRBJ1-2, with TRBD1 matching 10 bases. V was clipped by 4 bases and J by 6 bases; unmatched bases: 14. Germline V gives CDR1 SGHVS, CDR2 FNYEAQ. This CDR3 spans 17 amino acids. CDR3 nucleotide sequence: TGTGCCAGCAGCTCGCGACAACGACAGGGGGCTGTTCATGGCTACACCTTC. It translates to CASSSRQRQGAVHGYTF.